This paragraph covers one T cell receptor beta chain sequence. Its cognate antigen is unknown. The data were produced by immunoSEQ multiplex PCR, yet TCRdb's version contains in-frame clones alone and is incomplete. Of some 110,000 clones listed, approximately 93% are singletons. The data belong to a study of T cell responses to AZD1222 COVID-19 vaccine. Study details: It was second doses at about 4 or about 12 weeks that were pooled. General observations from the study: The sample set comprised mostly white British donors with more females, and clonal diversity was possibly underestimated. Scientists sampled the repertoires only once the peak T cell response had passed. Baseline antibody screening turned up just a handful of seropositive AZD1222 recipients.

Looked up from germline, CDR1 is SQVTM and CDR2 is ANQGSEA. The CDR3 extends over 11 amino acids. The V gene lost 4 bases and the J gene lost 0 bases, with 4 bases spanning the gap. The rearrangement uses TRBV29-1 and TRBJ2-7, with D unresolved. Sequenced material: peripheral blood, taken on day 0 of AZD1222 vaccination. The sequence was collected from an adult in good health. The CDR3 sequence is CSVGNSYEQYF. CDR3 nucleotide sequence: TGCAGCGTTGGAAACTCCTACGAGCAGTACTTC.